This T cell receptor (beta chain) is drawn from a study of vaccination and CD4 T cells after COVID-19. Overall study context: The study drew post-COVID samples a median around 100 days after diagnosis (range 35 to 161). Study results and limitations: Among convalescent patients, a median approximately 86% of reactive clones emerged only after vaccination. Convalescent patients' vaccine-specific clones were spike mono-reactive in 304 of 307 cases. Post-vaccination reactive clonotypes (median approximately 38) did not differ significantly from post-infection (21).

Trimming removed 4 bases at V and 8 bases at J, with 14 bases between. Germline V gene lookup returns CDR1 MDHEN and CDR2 SYDVKM. This CDR3 has 13 residues. A word on this clonotype: Its specificity is unknown.

Via MiXCR, TCRdb re-called the PCR reads, giving one row per CDR3 protein. The sample has 20,000 or so distinct CDR3 sequences; about 60% are singletons. The TCR comes from a human donor who had recovered from COVID-19. The sequencing used CD4+ T cells from blood, collected after SARS-CoV-2 vaccination. The J gene is TRBJ1-1, the V gene TRBV28; unclear D gene. CDR3 sequence: CASSYPGRSEAFF. The CDR3 nucleotides read TGTGCCAGCAGTTACCCCGGCCGAAGCGAAGCTTTCTTT.